This T cell receptor beta chain was recorded in a study of cytomegalovirus exposure and HLA in healthy donors. Findings and limits, study-wide: Analyzed later, association rates of TCRs varied across HLA loci, with DRB1 most and HLA-C fewest. Indistinguishable V segments, including TRBV6-2 and TRBV6-3, were excluded.

Trimming removed 9 bases at V and 6 bases at J, with 21 bases between. The germline V gene has CDR1 SNHLY and CDR2 FYNNEI. This CDR3 is built from 14 residues. With 60 Vbeta and 13 Jbeta primers, the PCR was carried out. The repertoire was sequenced with immunoSEQ multiplex PCR; TCRdb's copy has only in-frame clones and lacks some. The sample lists 150,000 to 200,000 clones, around 74% occurring once. As regards this clone: No antigen is known for it.

This rearrangement joins TRBV2 to TRBJ2-7; D might be TRBD1 (5 bases). The source of this sequence is a girl between 10 and 17 years old in good health and CMV-seropositive. The specimen sequenced was PBMCs. Here the CDR3 reads CARELGPGRGEQYF. CDR3 sequence (DNA): TGTGCCAGGGAGTTGGGGCCCGGAAGAGGCGAGCAGTACTTC.